The clone carrying this TCR beta chain was counted between two and nine times. The antigen remains unidentified. This CDR3 has 10 residues. Germline assignment: CDR1 DFQATT and CDR2 SNEGSKA (reference sequence). Trimming pared 5 bases from V and 11 bases from J, leaving 10 bases between. The source of the sample is a study of T cells after yellow fever vaccination. The study's findings and limits: Re-detected after boosting: most primary clones, around 96% of CD4 and under 90% of CD8. Bulk-population clonotypes that are abundant could appear as contaminants in FACS-sorted repertoires.

5'RACE template switching generated TCR cDNA, adding a universal primer site and UMIs. TCRdb used MiXCR to reprocess the 5' RACE reads, holding one entry per CDR3 protein. This table holds some 340,000 distinct CDR3 sequences, about 10% found once. J is TRBJ1-5 and V is TRBV20-1; D is unresolved. The sequence derives from a man between 18 and 35 years old who received the YFV17D yellow fever vaccine. The source material was CD4+ T cells sorted from PBMCs, sampled 45 days after the yellow fever booster vaccination. Here the CDR3 DNA reads TGCAGTGCTCAGAGGGAGTCCCAGCATTTT. Translation: CSAQRESQHF.